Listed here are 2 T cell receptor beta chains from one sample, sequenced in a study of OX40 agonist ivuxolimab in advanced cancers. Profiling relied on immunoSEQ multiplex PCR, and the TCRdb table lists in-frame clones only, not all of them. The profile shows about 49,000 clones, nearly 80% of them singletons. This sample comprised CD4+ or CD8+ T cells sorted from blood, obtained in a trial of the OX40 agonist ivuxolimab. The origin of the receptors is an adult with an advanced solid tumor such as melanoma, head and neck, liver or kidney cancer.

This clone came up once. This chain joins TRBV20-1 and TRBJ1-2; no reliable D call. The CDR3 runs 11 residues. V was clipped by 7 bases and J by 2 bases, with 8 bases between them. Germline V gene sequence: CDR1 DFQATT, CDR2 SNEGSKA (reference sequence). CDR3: CSVRPNYGYTF. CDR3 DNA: TGCAGTGTCAGGCCGAACTATGGCTACACCTTC.

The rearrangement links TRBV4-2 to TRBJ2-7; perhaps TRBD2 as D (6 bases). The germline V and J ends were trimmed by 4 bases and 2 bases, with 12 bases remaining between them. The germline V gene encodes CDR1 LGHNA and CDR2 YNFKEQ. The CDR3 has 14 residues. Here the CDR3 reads CASSPGLDTYEQYF. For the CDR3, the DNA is TGTGCCAGCAGCCCGGGACTCGATACCTACGAGCAGTACTTC.